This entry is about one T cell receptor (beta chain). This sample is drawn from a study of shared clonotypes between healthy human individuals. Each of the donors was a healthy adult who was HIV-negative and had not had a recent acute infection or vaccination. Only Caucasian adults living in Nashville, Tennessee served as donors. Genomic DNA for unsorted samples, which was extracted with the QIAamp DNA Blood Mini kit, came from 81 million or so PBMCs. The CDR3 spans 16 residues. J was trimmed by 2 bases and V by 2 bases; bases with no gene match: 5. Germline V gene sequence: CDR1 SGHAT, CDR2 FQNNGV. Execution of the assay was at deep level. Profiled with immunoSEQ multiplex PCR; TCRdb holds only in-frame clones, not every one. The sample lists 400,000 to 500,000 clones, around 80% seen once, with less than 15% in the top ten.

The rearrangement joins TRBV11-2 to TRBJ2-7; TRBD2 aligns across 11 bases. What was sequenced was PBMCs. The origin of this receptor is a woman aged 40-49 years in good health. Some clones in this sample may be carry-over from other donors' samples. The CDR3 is CASSLMGLADTYEQYF. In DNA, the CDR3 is TGTGCCAGCAGCTTAATGGGACTAGCGGATACCTACGAGCAGTACTTC. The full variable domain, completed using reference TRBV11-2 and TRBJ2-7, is EAGVAQSPRYKIIEKRQSVAFWCNPISGHATLYWYQQILGQGPKLLIQFQNNGVVDDSQLPKDRFSAERLKGVDSTLKIQPAKLEDSAVYLCASSLMGLADTYEQYFGPGTRLTVT.